What follows are 26 T cell receptor beta chains derived from one specimen sequenced in a study of cytomegalovirus exposure and HLA in healthy donors. This PCR relied on a set of 60 Vbeta primers and 13 Jbeta primers. Some clones are missing from TCRdb's copy, which holds only in-frame ones; the method was immunoSEQ multiplex PCR. The table has approximately 100,000 clones, approximately 80% seen once. Sequenced sample: PBMCs. The origin of the receptors is a woman aged 18 to 35 in good health and CMV-seropositive.

The CDR3 DNA is TGTGCCAGCAGTGGTAGTCCCCTCGGGACAGCAAACACTGAAGCTTTCTTT. Translating it yields CASSGSPLGTANTEAFF. The J gene is TRBJ1-1, the V gene TRBV6-1, with 7 bases lining up with TRBD1. The length of the CDR3 is 17 residues. Per germline, CDR1 MNHNS and CDR2 SASEGT. The V segment lost 4 bases and the J segment 2 bases; nucleotides outside the gene matches: 13.

This clone has more than one count but fewer than ten. This sequence joins TRBV21-1 and TRBJ1-2. TRBV21-1 is a known pseudogene. This CDR3 comprises 17 residues. Here the CDR3 reads CASSRPNEADSGEVYTF. CDR3 in DNA: TGTGCCAGCAGCAGGCCCAACGAAGCTGACTCTGGCGAAGTATACACCTTC.

The chain employs TRBV15 and TRBJ1-1; D uncertain. The CDR3 totals 13 residues. Germline V gene sequence: CDR1 LNHNV, CDR2 YYDKDF (reference sequence). Trimming left V 5 bases short and J 0 bases short, with 7 bases between. In DNA, the CDR3 is TGTGCCACCAGCCTGCCTATGAACACTGAAGCTTTCTTT. It encodes CATSLPMNTEAFF.

The chain carries TRBV14 and TRBJ2-1, with 11 bases fitting TRBD2. The CDR3 spans 16 residues. Germline CDR1 reads SGHDN; CDR2 reads FVKESK. With 2 bases clipped from V and 7 bases from J, the junction kept 7 bases outside the gene matches. The CDR3 region is CASSQPTSGRTNEQFF. The CDR3 bases are TGTGCCAGCAGCCAACCTACTAGCGGGAGAACTAATGAGCAGTTCTTC.

This clone has only one observation. The chain is built from TRBV9 and TRBJ1-5, with TRBD1 identical over 7 bases. Germline V CDR1 and CDR2: SGDLS, YYNGEE. Losses at the gene ends were 3 bases for V and 1 base for J; bases not matched to a gene: 7. The CDR3 length is 16 residues. The DNA for the CDR3 is TGTGCCAGCAGCGCGCAGGGGGGATTCAGCAATCAGCCCCAGCATTTT. Translating gives CASSAQGGFSNQPQHF.

This clone was seen just once. The chain employs TRBV6-1 and TRBJ2-1, with D possibly TRBD1 on 7 matching bases. There are 15 residues in the CDR3. With 7 bases removed from V and 12 bases from J, the gap between germline ends came to 25 bases. CDR1 is MNHNS and CDR2 is SASEGT in the germline V gene. CDR3 region: CASMGGQFNDVGQFF. The CDR3 coding sequence is TGTGCCAGCATGGGGGGACAGTTTAATGATGTGGGGCAGTTCTTC.

The genes are TRBV6-5 and TRBJ1-1, with a tentative D call TRBD1 (5 bases). The germline gives CDR1 MNHEY, CDR2 SVGAGI. V was shortened by 6 bases and J by 1 base, with 12 bases between the two germline ends. The CDR3 loop spans 14 amino acids. The CDR3 DNA reads as TGTGCCAGCAGCAACCAGGACACGAACACTGAAGCTTTCTTT. This gives the protein CASSNQDTNTEAFF.

The chain has TRBV28 and TRBJ1-5; no firm D call. The CDR3 has 14 amino acids. CDR1 is MDHEN, CDR2 SYDVKM, per germline. Trimming took 8 bases from V and 5 from J, leaving 16 bases between them. CDR3 in amino acids: CASAGAGEDQPQHF. The CDR3 coding sequence is TGTGCCAGCGCGGGAGCAGGTGAGGATCAGCCCCAGCATTTT.

This chain connects TRBV28 to TRBJ2-5, with D possibly TRBD2 on 5 matching bases. The DNA end lines up better with TRBJ2-7; the J call may be wrong. The V gene's germline CDR1 is MDHEN and CDR2 SYDVKM. This CDR3 spans 14 amino acids. The DNA for the CDR3 is TGTGCCAGCAGTTTGGCGGGTCCTCCTAACGAGCAGTACTTC. Its protein is CASSLAGPPNEQYF.

This sequence joins TRBV6-1 and TRBJ1-6, with 8 bases matching TRBD1. CDR1 MNHNS and CDR2 SASEGT come from the germline V gene. The CDR3 length is 13 residues. After removal of 6 bases from V and 7 bases from J, the junction contained 2 bases not matched to a gene. CDR3 in amino acids: CASRTGGNSPLHF. Written as DNA, the CDR3 is TGTGCCAGCAGAACAGGGGGGAATTCACCCCTCCACTTT.

This rearrangement joins TRBV5-6 to TRBJ2-3; 7 nucleotides agree with TRBD2. The CDR3 sequence is 16 residues long. The V segment lost 0 bases and the J segment 0 bases; nucleotides outside the gene matches: 4. Germline lookup yields CDR1 SGHDT and CDR2 YYEEEE. This chain's CDR3 is CASSLETSSSTDTQYF. Here the CDR3 DNA reads TGTGCCAGCAGCTTGGAGACTAGCTCTAGCACAGATACGCAGTATTTT.

The V call is TRBV25-1, the J call TRBJ1-3; D is unresolved. V lost 8 bases and J 4 bases, leaving 6 bases between the germline ends. The CDR3 runs to 11 residues. Germline assignment: CDR1 MGHDK and CDR2 SYGVNS. The CDR3 DNA reads as TGTGCCAGCCACTCGGGAAACACCATATATTTT. Protein sequence: CASHSGNTIYF.

The CDR3 protein is CASSSSLGVSSTGELFF. The CDR3 coding sequence is TGTGCCAGCAGTTCATCGTTAGGGGTATCGTCCACCGGGGAGCTGTTTTTT. The chain uses TRBV27 and TRBJ2-2; D is possibly TRBD1 (5 bases). Germline loops: CDR1 MNHEY, CDR2 SMNVEV (reference sequence). V lost 4 bases to trimming and J lost 4 bases, with 19 bases between them. This CDR3 is built from 17 residues.

This chain connects TRBV6-5 to TRBJ2-7; 8 bases are a match to TRBD2. The J segment lost 3 bases and the V segment lost 6 bases, leaving 10 bases of the junction unmatched. CDR1 is MNHEY and CDR2 is SVGAGI in the germline V gene. This CDR3 spans 15 amino acids. The CDR3 sequence is CASRPVGREVYEQYF. In DNA, the CDR3 is TGTGCCAGCAGACCCGTCGGGCGGGAGGTCTACGAGCAGTACTTC.

The V gene is TRBV4-1, the J gene TRBJ2-2; 8 bases align to TRBD2. The CDR3 consists of 16 residues. The trim removed 3 bases at V and 6 bases at J, leaving 9 bases unmatched. Germline V lookup: CDR1 MGHRA, CDR2 YSYEKL. The CDR3 reads CASSHAGTRVAGELFF. The CDR3 coding sequence is TGCGCCAGCAGCCATGCCGGGACTAGAGTAGCCGGGGAGCTGTTTTTT.

The rearrangement joins TRBV5-1 to TRBJ2-3; 9 bases are a match to TRBD1. V lost 4 bases, J lost 4 bases, and 10 bases stayed unmatched. Germline V gene data show CDR1 as SGHRS and CDR2 as YFSETQ. The CDR3 sequence is 16 residues long. In DNA, the CDR3 is TGCGCCAGCAGCCAAGGGACAGGGATGAAGGCAGATACGCAGTATTTT. This gives the protein CASSQGTGMKADTQYF.

The chain uses TRBV7-2 and TRBJ1-2, with unresolved D. Trimming removed 0 bases from V and 2 bases from J, with 4 bases in between. The CDR3 consists of 13 residues. Germline V CDR1 and CDR2: SGHTA, FQGNSA. The CDR3 DNA is TGTGCCAGCAGCTTAGCACAGAACTATGGCTACACCTTC. This codes for CASSLAQNYGYTF.

V usage is TRBV27 and J usage is TRBJ2-2; 9 nucleotides align to TRBD1. Germline values: CDR1 MNHEY, CDR2 SMNVEV (reference sequence). The V and J ends lost 6 bases and 2 bases, in that order; junction bases with no gene match: 10. This CDR3 is 17 amino acids long. CDR3 coding DNA: TGTGCCAGCAGCCTGGACCGGGACAGGGTTAACACCGGGGAGCTGTTTTTT. It encodes CASSLDRDRVNTGELFF.

This chain joins TRBV5-4 and TRBJ2-7; the D gene is possibly TRBD2 (6 bases). The CDR3 is 15 amino acids. Trimming left V 3 bases short and J 5 bases short, with 18 bases between. Germline CDR1 SGHNT, CDR2 YYREEE (reference sequence). CDR3 nucleotide sequence: TGTGCCAGCAGCTCAGCCGGGACTCCTTCCGACGAGCAGTACTTC. It translates to CASSSAGTPSDEQYF.

The gene calls are TRBV30 and TRBJ1-5; possible D gene TRBD1, 5 bases. Germline CDR1 GTSNPN, CDR2 SVGIG (reference sequence). CDR3 length: 13 residues. V was cut by 0 bases and J by 3 bases, with 6 bases left in between. Written as DNA, the CDR3 is TGTGCCTGGAGTGTACAGGACAATCAGCCCCAGCATTTT. Protein sequence: CAWSVQDNQPQHF.

The chain has TRBV15 and TRBJ1-1, with TRBD1 matching 7 bases. The length of the CDR3 is 15 residues. Per the germline V gene, CDR1 is LNHNV and CDR2 is YYDKDF (reference sequence). V lost 3 bases and J lost 11; bases outside the gene matches: 15. The CDR3, as DNA: TGTGCCACCAGCAGTCAAGGGGTTCCAGGGGGTGTTGCTTTCTTT. Translated, it gives CATSSQGVPGGVAFF.

The CDR3 DNA is TGCGCCAGCAGCTCGGACAGCCTCGGGTATGGCTACACCTTC. Translating gives CASSSDSLGYGYTF. The rearrangement links TRBV5-1 to TRBJ1-2; D is perhaps TRBD1 (6 bases). V lost 3 bases, J lost 5 bases, and 14 bases lay in between. Germline loops: CDR1 SGHRS, CDR2 YFSETQ. The CDR3 spans 14 residues. The full variable domain, completed using reference TRBV5-1 and TRBJ1-2, is KAGVTQTPRYLIKTRGQQVTLSCSPISGHRSVSWYQQTPGQGLQFLFEYFSETQRNKGNFPGRFSGRQFSNSRSEMNVSTLELGDSALYLCASSSDSLGYGYTFGSGTRLTVV.

A remark on this clone: The junction shows a germline mismatch at one end, possibly a read error. The chain is built from TRBV30 and TRBJ2-7; the match to TRBD1 covers 7 bases. CDR3 length equals 14 residues. Germline loops: CDR1 GTSNPN, CDR2 SVGIG (reference sequence). As DNA, the CDR3 is TGTGCCTGGAGTGACCCAGGGGGATCCTACGAGCAGCACTTC. Translation gives CAWSDPGGSYEQHF.

The chain combines TRBV11-2 with TRBJ1-2; D may be TRBD1 (5 bases). V lost 5 bases and J 8 bases, leaving 9 bases between the germline ends. CDR3 length equals 11 residues. Germline V gives CDR1 SGHAT, CDR2 FQNNGV. The CDR3 loop is CASSTGSGYTF. CDR3 nucleotide sequence: TGTGCCAGCAGCACAGGTTCCGGCTACACCTTC.

Worth noting for this clone: Here the CDR3 omits its conserved ending phenylalanine or tryptophan, so a read error is the likely source. The rearrangement uses TRBV28 and TRBJ1-5; D not resolved. Trimming took 1 base from V and 2 from J, leaving 15 bases between them. The V gene's germline CDR1 is MDHEN and CDR2 SYDVKM. The CDR3 totals 17 residues. CDR3: CASSLLSGFLGNQPQHV. For the CDR3, the DNA is TGTGCCAGCAGTTTATTATCAGGTTTCCTTGGCAATCAGCCCCAGCATGTT.

This clone was seen more than once but under ten times. V gene TRBV15 combines with J gene TRBJ2-7; TRBD1 agrees at 7 bases. The CDR3 loop spans 17 amino acids. Germline CDR1 reads LNHNV; CDR2 reads YYDKDF (reference sequence). The trim removed 0 bases at V and 2 bases at J, leaving 10 bases unmatched. The CDR3 protein is CATSRDWRWDSTYEQYF. DNA of the CDR3: TGTGCCACCAGCAGAGATTGGAGGTGGGACAGTACCTACGAGCAGTACTTC.